The 15 T cell receptor beta chains below come from one sample, sequenced in a study of cytomegalovirus exposure and HLA in healthy donors. Amplification used 60 Vbeta primers and 13 Jbeta primers. Clones were read by immunoSEQ multiplex PCR, and TCRdb kept only the in-frame ones, dropping some. The sample consists of about 87,000 clones, 70% to 85% of them appearing once. The sample was PBMCs. These receptors were collected from a man aged 25 to 40 in good health and CMV-seropositive.

This chain connects TRBV11-3 to TRBJ1-1; D unclear. CDR3 size: 13 residues. Trimming removed 0 bases at V and 0 bases at J, with 2 bases between. The germline V gene encodes CDR1 SGHNT and CDR2 YENEEA. CDR3 amino acids: CASSLDMNTEAFF. DNA for the CDR3: TGTGCCAGCAGCTTAGACATGAACACTGAAGCTTTCTTT.

The V gene is TRBV14, the J gene TRBJ1-1; D is uncertain. Trimming pared 5 bases from V and 1 base from J, leaving 11 bases between. The CDR3 totals 14 residues. Germline CDR1 is SGHDN and CDR2 is FVKESK. The CDR3 DNA is TGTGCCAGCAGCTACGTCCCAGGGAACACTGAAGCTTTCTTT. It translates to CASSYVPGNTEAFF.

The chain combines TRBV28 with TRBJ1-6; 7 nucleotides align to TRBD1. The CDR3 spans 14 residues. Per the germline V gene, CDR1 is MDHEN and CDR2 is SYDVKM. With V trimmed by 5 bases and J by 12 bases, 10 bases remained unmatched. The CDR3 reads CASSIHFTGEPLHF. The CDR3 DNA reads TGTGCCAGCAGTATACATTTCACAGGGGAACCCCTCCACTTT.

The chain recombines TRBV30 with TRBJ1-1; D ambiguous. V was cut by 3 bases and J by 4 bases, with 12 bases left in between. Germline CDR1 GTSNPN, CDR2 SVGIG (reference sequence). This CDR3 is 13 amino acids long. As DNA, the CDR3 is TGTGCCTGGAGGGCTTCTCCGGGCACTGAAGCTTTCTTT. Protein: CAWRASPGTEAFF.

The CDR3 sequence: CASSLGAGAQETQYF. DNA for the CDR3: TGTGCCAGCAGTCTTGGGGCGGGGGCCCAAGAGACCCAGTACTTC. V usage is TRBV9 and J usage is TRBJ2-5, with D possibly being TRBD2 (7 bases). Per germline, CDR1 SGDLS and CDR2 YYNGEE. This CDR3 comprises 15 residues. The V gene lost 5 bases and the J gene lost 1 base, with 15 bases spanning the gap.

The rearrangement joins TRBV15 to TRBJ2-7, with 9 bases lining up with TRBD2. From germline, CDR1 is LNHNV and CDR2 YYDKDF (reference sequence). The CDR3 runs 14 residues. The J segment lost 1 base and the V segment lost 8 bases, leaving 6 bases of the junction unmatched. DNA of the CDR3: TGTGCCACCGAAGCGACTAGCGGATCCTACGAGCAGTACTTC. This encodes CATEATSGSYEQYF.

This chain joins TRBV5-6 and TRBJ1-5; D gene uncertain. Germline lookup yields CDR1 SGHDT and CDR2 YYEEEE. The CDR3 runs 14 residues. V was pared by 1 base and J by 2 bases, with 7 bases between. The CDR3 DNA reads TGTGCCAGCAGCTTGATTAGTGGCAATCAGCCCCAGCATTTT. Its translation: CASSLISGNQPQHF.

The chain recombines TRBV4-1 with TRBJ1-5, with 9 positions matching TRBD1. The CDR3 contains 15 residues. The V gene's germline CDR1 is MGHRA and CDR2 YSYEKL. The V segment lost 3 bases and the J segment 6 bases; nucleotides outside the gene matches: 6. DNA for the CDR3: TGCGCCAGCAGCCAGCCGGGACAGGGTAGTCAGCCCCAGCATTTT. It yields the protein CASSQPGQGSQPQHF.

The gene calls are TRBV28 and TRBJ2-7, with TRBD1 matching 7 bases. V dropped 6 bases and J dropped 2; count of bases not matched to a gene: 10. Germline loops: CDR1 MDHEN, CDR2 SYDVKM. The CDR3 has 15 residues. DNA for the CDR3: TGTGCCAGCAGCCCGGGACAGCTTGACCCCTACGAGCAGTACTTC. Its protein is CASSPGQLDPYEQYF.

The genes are TRBV13 and TRBJ1-2; D is perhaps TRBD1 (5 bases). Germline CDR1 and CDR2: PRHDT and FYEKMQ (reference sequence). V lost 0 bases and J 3 bases, leaving 14 bases between the germline ends. This CDR3 contains 16 residues. The CDR3 is CASSLGAGRADYGYTF. For the CDR3, the DNA is TGTGCCAGCAGCTTAGGGGCAGGCAGGGCGGACTATGGCTACACCTTC.

This chain connects TRBV7-6 to TRBJ2-7; TRBD1 matches 10 bases. Trimming at V came to 4 bases and at J to 3 bases, leaving 3 bases not matched to a gene. The germline gives CDR1 SGHVS, CDR2 FNYEAQ. CDR3 length equals 14 residues. The DNA for the CDR3 is TGTGCCAGCAGCTCCGGGACAGGGGACTACGAGCAGTACTTC. This codes for CASSSGTGDYEQYF.

The chain uses TRBV5-4 and TRBJ1-1, with 8 positions matching TRBD1. The V gene end was trimmed by 0 bases and the J gene end by 5 bases; junction bases not matched to a gene: 9. There are 16 residues in the CDR3. Germline CDR1 and CDR2: SGHNT and YYREEE (reference sequence). As DNA, the CDR3 is TGTGCCAGCAGCTTGGTCCCAGGGGGCTTACAAACTGAAGCTTTCTTT. This sequence encodes CASSLVPGGLQTEAFF.

CDR3 residues: CASSSRTGRVEKLFF. In DNA form, the CDR3 reads TGTGCCAGCAGCTCGCGGACAGGGCGTGTTGAAAAACTGTTTTTT. J is TRBJ1-4 and V is TRBV5-6; 8 bases align to TRBD1. V gave up 3 bases and J gave up 7 bases; unmatched junction bases: 8. The CDR3 length is 15 residues. Germline CDR1 and CDR2: SGHDT and YYEEEE.

J is TRBJ2-7 and V is TRBV28; TRBD2 is a possible D gene (5 bases). The V end was cut by 7 bases, the J end by 0 bases, with 10 bases between. The CDR3 totals 13 residues. Germline V gene sequence: CDR1 MDHEN, CDR2 SYDVKM. The CDR3 here is CASTLGSSYEQYF. As DNA, the CDR3 is TGTGCCAGCACCTTAGGGAGCTCCTACGAGCAGTACTTC.

With regard to this clone: An end of the junction differs from the germline gene, which may be a read error. The J gene is TRBJ1-5, the V gene TRBV15, with D perhaps matching TRBD1 (6 bases). Germline-derived CDR1 and CDR2 are LNHNV and YYDKDF (reference sequence). CDR3 length: 15 amino acids. CDR3 amino acids: CATSIYSGGNQPQNF. The CDR3 nucleotides are TGTGCCACCAGCATCTACTCGGGGGGCAATCAGCCCCAGAATTTT.